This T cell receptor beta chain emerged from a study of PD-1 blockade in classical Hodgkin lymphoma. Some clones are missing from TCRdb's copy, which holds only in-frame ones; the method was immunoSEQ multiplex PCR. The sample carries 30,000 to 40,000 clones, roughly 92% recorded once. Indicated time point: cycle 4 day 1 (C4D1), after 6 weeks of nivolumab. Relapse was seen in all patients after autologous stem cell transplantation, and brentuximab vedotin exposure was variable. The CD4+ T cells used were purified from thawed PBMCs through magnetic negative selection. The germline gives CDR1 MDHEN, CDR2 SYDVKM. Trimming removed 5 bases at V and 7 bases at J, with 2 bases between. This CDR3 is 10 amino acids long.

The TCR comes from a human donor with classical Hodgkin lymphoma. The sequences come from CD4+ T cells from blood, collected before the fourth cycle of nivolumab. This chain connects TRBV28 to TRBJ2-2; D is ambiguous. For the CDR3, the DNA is TGTGCCAGCAGTCGCGGGGAGCTGTTTTTT. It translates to CASSRGELFF.